The rows below give T cell receptor beta chains drawn from one sample of a study of CD8+CD57+ T cells in acquired aplastic anemia. TCRdb reprocessed the reads via MiXCR and lists one record per CDR3 protein. This table has about 470,000 distinct CDR3 sequences, around a third appearing once. Sample: sorted CD4+, CD8+, or CD8+CD57+ T cells (not recorded which) from PBMCs. The receptors come from a human donor with aplastic anemia. Both conserved end residues are part of each CDR3. A D gene is named only where the DNA matches it firmly. Size is omitted from some rows. Given values are once, few, many or a class for expanded clones.

TRBJ2-1 TRBV12-3/TRBV12-4 NA NA TGTGCCAGCAGTTTAGCGGGGGGCTGGTACAATGAGCAGTTCTTC CASSLAGGWYNEQFF
TRBJ1-2 TRBV19 many NA TGTGCCAGTAGTATCTATGGGAACAACTATGGCTACACCTTC CASSIYGNNYGYTF
TRBJ1-5 TRBV7-2 many TRBD1 TGTGCCAGCAGGGGACAGGGTTCGAGCAATCAGCCCCAGCATTTT CASRGQGSSNQPQHF
TRBJ2-7 TRBV2 once NA TGTGCCAGCCGATTTAAGGGAGTGGGAGACAGTAGCTCCTACGAGCAGTACTTC CASRFKGVGDSSSYEQYF
TRBJ1-2 TRBV6-1 few TRBD1 TGTGCCAGCAGTCCATACAGGGGAGCCAACTATGGCTACACCTTC CASSPYRGANYGYTF
TRBJ2-3 TRBV7-9 NA NA TGTGCCAGCAGCTCCGGGACCTTACAGGATACGCAGTATTTT CASSSGTLQDTQYF
TRBJ2-3 TRBV7-3 few TRBD2 TGTGCCAGCAGCTTAAAGGCTAGCGGGTCTGATACGCAGTATTTT CASSLKASGSDTQYF
TRBJ2-6 TRBV10-3 NA NA TGTGCCATCAGTGAGAACAGGGTATCTGGGGCCAACGTCCTGACTTTC CAISENRVSGANVLTF
TRBJ2-1 TRBV6-1 NA NA TGTGCCAGCAGTCCGCCGGGACCAAACAATGAGCAGTTCTTC CASSPPGPNNEQFF
TRBJ2-3 TRBV11-2 few TRBD2 TGTGCCAGCAGCTTAGAAGCCGCGGCTAGCGGGCGCCCAGATACGCAGTATTTT CASSLEAAASGRPDTQYF